The sequence of this T cell receptor (beta chain) was determined in a study of blood T cells in healthy people across ages. CDR1 and CDR2 from the germline V gene are SGHRS and YFSETQ. V was clipped by 0 bases and J by 7 bases; unmatched bases: 2. The CDR3 sequence is 15 residues long. Isolated PBMCs totaled at least 6.5 million in each sample. Combining a sample-barcoded 5' primer with a J-beta primer mix, a second PCR ran for 7 to 11 cycles. TCRdb itself ran the 5' RACE reads through MiXCR, one entry per CDR3 protein. The sample lists roughly 1,700,000 distinct CDR3 sequences; roughly 27% were seen once. The sample holds many counts of this clonotype.

Sequenced material: blood. The chain recombines TRBV5-1 with TRBJ2-1; 12 positions agree with TRBD2. The sequence came from a woman in her twenties or thirties in good health. The CDR3 reads CASSLALAGGNEQFF. The DNA of the CDR3 is TGCGCCAGCAGCTTGGCGCTAGCGGGGGGGAATGAGCAGTTCTTC.